This passage covers 6 T cell receptor beta chains from one sample sequenced in a study of blood T cell repertoires in COVID-19. Some clones are missing from TCRdb's copy, which holds only in-frame ones; the method was immunoSEQ multiplex PCR. Among hundreds of thousands of clones listed, 75% to 85% were seen once. The sample consisted of peripheral blood. The receptor source for this set is an older woman with active or convalescent COVID-19.

The J gene is TRBJ1-1, the V gene TRBV27; D is uncertain. The V end lost 3 bases, the J end lost 3 bases, and 8 bases lay between the germline ends. The CDR3 loop spans 13 amino acids. CDR1 MNHEY and CDR2 SMNVEV come from the germline V gene (reference sequence). The CDR3, as DNA: TGTGCCAGCAGTTTTCGAGAGGACACTGAAGCTTTCTTT. Its translation is CASSFREDTEAFF.

This clone was detected only once. J is TRBJ1-2 and V is TRBV15, with 9 nucleotides matching TRBD1. Germline V gene lookup returns CDR1 LNHNV and CDR2 YYDKDF (reference sequence). V lost 1 base and J lost 2; bases outside the gene matches: 17. This CDR3 spans 20 amino acids. The CDR3 region has the DNA TGTGCCACCAGCAGAGCGGGGAGGTTCGGGACAGGGAGTAGGAACTATGGCTACACCTTC. Its translation is CATSRAGRFGTGSRNYGYTF.

The rearrangement links TRBV28 to TRBJ2-1, with D tentatively TRBD2 (6 bases). Germline V lookup: CDR1 MDHEN, CDR2 SYDVKM. The V and J ends lost 6 bases and 11 bases respectively, with 20 bases between them. There are 14 residues in the CDR3. The DNA of the CDR3 is TGTGCCAGCAGGCTTTTAGGAGGGGCTAATCAGCAGTTCTTC. It yields the protein CASRLLGGANQQFF.

This clone was counted a few times. V is TRBV19 and J is TRBJ2-2, with TRBD1 matching over 9 bases. This CDR3 has 17 amino acids. V dropped 4 bases and J dropped 5; count of bases not matched to a gene: 11. Germline V CDR1 and CDR2: LNHDA, SQIVND (reference sequence). The DNA of the CDR3 is TGTGCCAGTAGTAGGACTTACAGGGGGCGAGGGACCGGGGAGCTGTTTTTT. The encoded protein is CASSRTYRGRGTGELFF.

The chain combines TRBV2 with TRBJ2-1; 11 nucleotides align to TRBD2. The V segment lost 4 bases and the J segment 3 bases; nucleotides outside the gene matches: 2. The germline V gene encodes CDR1 SNHLY and CDR2 FYNNEI. This CDR3 is 15 amino acids long. CDR3 nucleotides: TGTGCCAGCAGTGGTACTAGCGGGGGCTACAATGAGCAGTTCTTC. It specifies CASSGTSGGYNEQFF.

The chain combines TRBV5-6 with TRBJ2-3; a possible D gene is TRBD2 (6 bases). The CDR3 extends over 13 amino acids. The germline CDR1 and CDR2 sequences are SGHDT and YYEEEE. V was pared by 4 bases and J by 4 bases, with 10 bases between. The CDR3 DNA sequence: TGTGCCAGCAGCATTCGGGGGTCAGATACGCAGTATTTT. Its translation is CASSIRGSDTQYF. The entire variable domain, with the rest obtained from reference TRBV5-6 and TRBJ2-3, is as follows: DAGVTQSPTHLIKTRGQQVTLRCSPKSGHDTVSWYQQALGQGPQFIFQYYEEEERQRGNFPDRFSGHQFPNYSSELNVNALLLGDSALYLCASSIRGSDTQYFGPGTRLTVL.